These 16 T cell receptor beta chains were all obtained from the same sample, sequenced in a study of CD8 T cells in Susac syndrome. It was with random hexamers that roughly 0.5 to 1 ug RNA was reverse transcribed. TCRdb called the immunoSEQ multiplex PCR reads again in MiXCR, with one record for every CDR3 protein. The table includes some 26,000 distinct CDR3 sequences, roughly 93% detected once. The specimen sequenced was CD8+ T cells from PBMCs. Receptor source: a human donor with Susac syndrome.

This chain joins TRBV7-3 and TRBJ2-6; D is uncertain. The CDR3 runs to 15 residues. V lost 6 bases to trimming and J lost 2 bases, with 11 bases between them. Germline V lookup: CDR1 SGHTA, CDR2 FQGTGA. CDR3 region: CASSRQPAGANVLTF. In DNA form, the CDR3 reads TGTGCCAGCAGTCGTCAGCCAGCTGGGGCCAACGTCCTGACTTTC.

This chain joins TRBV6-5 and TRBJ2-2, with D possibly TRBD2 on 6 matching bases. CDR1 MNHEY and CDR2 SVGAGI come from the germline V gene. The V end was cut by 8 bases, the J end by 6 bases, with 19 bases between. The length of the CDR3 is 15 residues. The CDR3 DNA reads TGTGCCAGCTCACCAAGGGGTTGGGGGGCCGGGGAGCTGTTTTTT. Translation: CASSPRGWGAGELFF.

CDR3 bases: TGTGCCAGCAGTGGTCACACCGGGGAGCTGTTTTTT. It yields the protein CASSGHTGELFF. The J gene is TRBJ2-2, the V gene TRBV6-1; D unresolved. The V end was cut by 4 bases, the J end by 3 bases, with 3 bases between. The length of the CDR3 is 12 residues. Germline V gene sequence: CDR1 MNHNS, CDR2 SASEGT.

The CDR3 DNA is TGTGCCACCAGCAGAGGCAGGAACACAGATACGCAGTATTTT. Its protein product is CATSRGRNTDTQYF. The chain joins TRBV15 to TRBJ2-3, with D unresolved. The CDR3 spans 14 residues. V was clipped by 1 base and J by 2 bases, with 7 bases between them. Per the germline V gene, CDR1 is LNHNV and CDR2 is YYDKDF (reference sequence).

This chain links TRBV27 with TRBJ1-5; 8 bases are a match to TRBD1. This CDR3 region has 15 residues. V was clipped by 2 bases and J by 7 bases; unmatched bases: 7. Germline values: CDR1 MNHEY, CDR2 SMNVEV (reference sequence). The CDR3 here is CASSLGGQGYQPQHF. In nucleotides, the CDR3 is TGTGCCAGCAGTTTAGGAGGACAGGGATACCAGCCCCAGCATTTT.

The chain joins TRBV29-1 to TRBJ2-5; D remains unclear. Trimming shortened V by 4 bases and J by 7 bases, and 16 bases separated the two germline ends. This CDR3 region has 13 residues. In germline, CDR1 is SQVTM, CDR2 ANQGSEA. The CDR3, as DNA: TGCAGCGTTGTGACCCAGGCCAAGGGGACCCAGTACTTC. It translates to CSVVTQAKGTQYF. The full variable domain, completed using reference TRBV29-1 and TRBJ2-5, is SAVISQKPSRDICQRGTSLTIQCQVDSQVTMMFWYRQQPGQSLTLIATANQGSEATYESGFVIDKFPISRPNLTFSTLTVSNMSPEDSSIYLCSVVTQAKGTQYFGPGTRLLVL.

CDR3 protein: CASSLEPDRVDGNTIYF. CDR3 nucleotide sequence: TGTGCCAGCAGTTTAGAGCCCGACAGGGTGGATGGAAACACCATATATTTT. The chain has TRBV12-3 or TRBV12-4 and TRBJ1-3; 7 bases agree with TRBD1. The junction had 9 bases not matched to a gene; V was cut back by 1 base and J by 3 bases. The CDR3 runs to 17 residues.

V is TRBV21-1 and J is TRBJ2-7; the table gives TRBD2 as D, unverified against the DNA. TRBV21-1 is a pseudogene. The CDR3 extends over 15 amino acids. This CDR3 reads CASSISGLLTGEQYF. CDR3 coding DNA: TGTGCCAGCAGCATTTCGGGACTCCTAACGGGCGAGCAGTACTTC.

This rearrangement joins TRBV6-2 or TRBV6-3 to TRBJ1-1; 7 bases line up with TRBD1. V was pared by 5 bases and J by 1 base, with 1 base of the junction left unmatched. The V gene's germline CDR1 is MNHEY and CDR2 SVGEGT. The CDR3 covers 13 residues. CDR3 protein: CASSDRENTEAFF. The CDR3 bases are TGTGCCAGCAGTGACAGGGAGAACACTGAAGCTTTCTTT.

This sequence joins TRBV28 and TRBJ2-4, with D perhaps TRBD1 (5 bases). Trimming pared 3 bases from V and 0 bases from J, leaving 12 bases between. The CDR3 consists of 16 residues. CDR1 is MDHEN and CDR2 is SYDVKM in the germline V gene. The CDR3 nucleotides are TGTGCCAGCAGTTTGACAGAGTTCCTAGCCAAAAACATTCAGTACTTC. Protein sequence: CASSLTEFLAKNIQYF.

The rearrangement uses TRBV6-4 and TRBJ1-1; D might be TRBD1 (6 bases). Germline V lookup: CDR1 MRHNA, CDR2 SNTAGT. V gave up 4 bases and J gave up 6 bases, with 12 bases separating them. This CDR3 is 13 amino acids long. In DNA form, the CDR3 reads TGTGCCAGCAGTGCTCCAGGGGAACCTGAAGCTTTCTTT. This codes for CASSAPGEPEAFF.

This clonotype was found once. V and J are TRBV5-1 and TRBJ2-5; no clear D gene. The CDR3 loop spans 13 amino acids. CDR1 is SGHRS and CDR2 is YFSETQ in the germline V gene. V was trimmed by 0 bases and J by 4 bases, leaving 7 bases between them. The CDR3 loop reads CASSLGGLETQYF. The CDR3 DNA follows: TGCGCCAGCAGCTTGGGAGGATTAGAGACCCAGTACTTC. Full variable domain (outside the CDR3, taken from reference TRBV5-1 and TRBJ2-5): KAGVTQTPRYLIKTRGQQVTLSCSPISGHRSVSWYQQTPGQGLQFLFEYFSETQRNKGNFPGRFSGRQFSNSRSEMNVSTLELGDSALYLCASSLGGLETQYFGPGTRLLVL.

This chain joins TRBV4-1 and TRBJ2-2; no definite D call. CDR1 and CDR2 (germline): MGHRA, YSYEKL. V was trimmed by 1 base and J by 7 bases, leaving 4 bases between them. The CDR3 has 12 residues. CDR3 DNA sequence: TGCGCCAGCAGCCAAGTCCACGGGGAGCTGTTTTTT. Residues: CASSQVHGELFF.

This clonotype was seen a few times. The chain combines TRBV3-1 with TRBJ2-1, with D possibly matching TRBD2 (5 bases). The V end was cut by 4 bases, the J end by 2 bases, with 18 bases between. The germline gives CDR1 LGHDT, CDR2 YNNKEL (reference sequence). There are 17 residues in the CDR3. CDR3 loop: CASSPSGRESPYNEQFF. The CDR3 DNA sequence: TGTGCCAGCAGCCCGTCGGGAAGGGAGTCTCCCTACAATGAGCAGTTCTTC.

The genes are TRBV6-4 and TRBJ2-6; 9 positions agree with TRBD1. The CDR3 extends over 16 amino acids. V gave up 3 bases and J gave up 0 bases; unmatched junction bases: 0. Germline CDR1 and CDR2: MRHNA and SNTAGT. DNA of the CDR3: TGTGCCAGCAGTGAGACAGGGGGCTCTGGGGCCAACGTCCTGACTTTC. Its translation: CASSETGGSGANVLTF.

The rearrangement links TRBV6-1 to TRBJ2-1; TRBD2 matches at 12 bases. CDR3 length equals 17 residues. The V segment lost 5 bases and the J segment 4 bases; nucleotides outside the gene matches: 9. CDR1 is MNHNS, CDR2 SASEGT, per germline. CDR3 coding DNA: TGTGCCAGCAGTACACTAGCGGGGGGTTCATATTACAATGAGCAGTTCTTC. Amino acid sequence: CASSTLAGGSYYNEQFF.